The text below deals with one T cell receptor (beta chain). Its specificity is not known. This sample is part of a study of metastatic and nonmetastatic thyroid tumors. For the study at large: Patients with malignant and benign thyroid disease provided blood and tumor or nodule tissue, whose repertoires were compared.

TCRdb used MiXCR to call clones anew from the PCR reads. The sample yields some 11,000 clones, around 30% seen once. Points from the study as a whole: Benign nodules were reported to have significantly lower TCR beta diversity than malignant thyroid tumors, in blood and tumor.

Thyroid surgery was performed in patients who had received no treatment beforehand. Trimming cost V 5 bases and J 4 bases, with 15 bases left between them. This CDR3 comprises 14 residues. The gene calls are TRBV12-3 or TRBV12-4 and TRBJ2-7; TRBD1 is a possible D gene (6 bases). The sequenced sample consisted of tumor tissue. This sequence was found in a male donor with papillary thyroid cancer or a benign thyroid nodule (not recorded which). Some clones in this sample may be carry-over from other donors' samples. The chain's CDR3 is CASSVPGQAYEQYV. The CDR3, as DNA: TGTGCCAGCAGTGTCCCGGGACAAGCGTACGAGCAGTACGTC.